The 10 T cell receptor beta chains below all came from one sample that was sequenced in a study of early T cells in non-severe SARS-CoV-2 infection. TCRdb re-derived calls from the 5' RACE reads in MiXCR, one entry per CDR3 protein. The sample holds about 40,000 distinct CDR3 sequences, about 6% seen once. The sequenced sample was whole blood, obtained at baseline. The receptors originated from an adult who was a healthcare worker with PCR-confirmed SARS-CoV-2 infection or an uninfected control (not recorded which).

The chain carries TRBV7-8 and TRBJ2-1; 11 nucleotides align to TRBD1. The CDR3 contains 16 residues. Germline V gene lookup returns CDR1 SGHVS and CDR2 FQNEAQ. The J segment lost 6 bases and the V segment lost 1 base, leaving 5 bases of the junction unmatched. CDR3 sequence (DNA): TGTGCCAGCAGCTTAGAAGGACAGGGGGCGGGCAATGAGCAGTTCTTC. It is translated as CASSLEGQGAGNEQFF. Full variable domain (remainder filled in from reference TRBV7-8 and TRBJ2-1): GAGVSQSPRYKVAKRGQDVALRCDPISGHVSLFWYQQALGQGPEFLTYFQNEAQLDKSGLPSDRFFAERPEGSVSTLKIQRTQQEDSAVYLCASSLEGQGAGNEQFFGPGTRLTVL.

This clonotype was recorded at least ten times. CDR3 in DNA: TGTGCCAGCAGTTTGCGTGGAAGTACAGATACGCAGTATTTT. It encodes CASSLRGSTDTQYF. The V gene is TRBV28, the J gene TRBJ2-3; unclear D gene. Germline CDR1 and CDR2: MDHEN and SYDVKM. The CDR3 covers 14 residues. Trimming took 3 bases from V and 3 from J, leaving 10 bases between them. Full variable domain (remainder filled in from reference TRBV28 and TRBJ2-3): DVKVTQSSRYLVKRTGEKVFLECVQDMDHENMFWYRQDPGLGLRLIYFSYDVKMKEKGDIPEGYSVSREKKERFSLILESASTNQTSMYLCASSLRGSTDTQYFGPGTRLTVL.

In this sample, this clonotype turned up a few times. CDR3 sequence (DNA): TGCGCCAGCAGCTTGGTTACCGTACAGCCCCAGCATTTT. Translation: CASSLVTVQPQHF. This chain joins TRBV5-1 and TRBJ1-5; no reliable D call. The ends were cut back, 0 bases at V and 7 bases at J, with 8 bases in the middle. The germline CDR1 and CDR2 sequences are SGHRS and YFSETQ. The CDR3 runs 13 residues.

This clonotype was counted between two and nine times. The CDR3 here is CASSPGTSGWRNEQFF. As DNA, the CDR3 is TGTGCCAGCAGCCCGGGGACTAGCGGGTGGAGGAATGAGCAGTTCTTC. This chain uses TRBV11-3 with TRBJ2-1; TRBD2 matches at 12 bases. With V trimmed by 5 bases and J by 7 bases, 9 bases remained unmatched. The CDR3 sequence is 16 residues long. The V gene's germline CDR1 is SGHNT and CDR2 YENEEA.

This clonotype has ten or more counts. CDR3 region: CASPLAGEGADTQYF. The CDR3 coding sequence is TGTGCCAGCCCACTAGCGGGGGAAGGAGCAGATACGCAGTATTTT. The chain couples TRBV2 to TRBJ2-3; 11 positions agree with TRBD2. The V gene end was trimmed by 8 bases and the J gene end by 4 bases; junction bases not matched to a gene: 8. The germline V gene encodes CDR1 SNHLY and CDR2 FYNNEI. The CDR3 totals 15 residues. The variable domain in full, with the rest retrieved from reference TRBV2 and TRBJ2-3, is EPEVTQTPSHQVTQMGQEVILRCVPISNHLYFYWYRQILGQKVEFLVSFYNNEISEKSEIFDDQFSVERPDGSNFTLKIRSTKLEDSAMYFCASPLAGEGADTQYFGPGTRLTVL.

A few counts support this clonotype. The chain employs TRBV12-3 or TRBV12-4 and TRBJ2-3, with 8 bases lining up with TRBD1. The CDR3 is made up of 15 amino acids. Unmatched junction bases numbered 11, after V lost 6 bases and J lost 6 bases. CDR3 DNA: TGTGCCAGCAGAAACGGACAGGGTCATGTCGATACGCAGTATTTT. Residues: CASRNGQGHVDTQYF.

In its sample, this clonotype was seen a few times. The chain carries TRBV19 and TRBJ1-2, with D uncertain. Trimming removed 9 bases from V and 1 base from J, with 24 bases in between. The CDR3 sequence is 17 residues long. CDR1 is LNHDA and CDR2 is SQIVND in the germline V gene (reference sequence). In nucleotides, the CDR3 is TGTGCCAGCACCGACCAGACTCATCACAAATTTAACTATGGCTACACCTTC. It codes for CASTDQTHHKFNYGYTF.

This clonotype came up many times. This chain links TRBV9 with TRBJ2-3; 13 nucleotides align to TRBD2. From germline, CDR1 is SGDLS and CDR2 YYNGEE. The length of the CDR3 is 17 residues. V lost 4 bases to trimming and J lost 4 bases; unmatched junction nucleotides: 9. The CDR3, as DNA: TGTGCCAGCAGCTTCTCCGAACTAGCGGGGGGGCCAGATACGCAGTATTTT. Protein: CASSFSELAGGPDTQYF.

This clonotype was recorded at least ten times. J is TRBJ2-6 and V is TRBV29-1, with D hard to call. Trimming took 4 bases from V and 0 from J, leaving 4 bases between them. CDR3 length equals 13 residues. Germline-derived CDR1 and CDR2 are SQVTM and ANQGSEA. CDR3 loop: CSVGFSGANVLTF. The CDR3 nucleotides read TGCAGCGTTGGGTTCTCTGGGGCCAACGTCCTGACTTTC.

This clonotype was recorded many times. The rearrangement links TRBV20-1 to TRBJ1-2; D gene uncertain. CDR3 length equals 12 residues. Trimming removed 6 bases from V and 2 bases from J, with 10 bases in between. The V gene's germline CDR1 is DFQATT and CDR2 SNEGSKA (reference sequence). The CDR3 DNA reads TGCAGTGCCGAGAGGTTGAACTATGGCTACACCTTC. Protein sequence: CSAERLNYGYTF.